The clone carrying this T cell receptor beta chain was recorded many times. The record originates from a study of regulatory T cells in long-lasting Graves disease. This CDR3 comprises 13 residues. V lost 3 bases, J lost 7 bases, and 13 bases lay in between. Germline V lookup: CDR1 MDHEN, CDR2 SYDVKM. Time point: persistent/refractory GD, antithyroid drugs over 5 years with positive TRAb. After RNA was extracted from PBMCs, the TCR library was made from it. The collection involved drawing 8 to 9 milliliters of peripheral blood into EDTA tubes. Arm-PCR with iRepertoire HTBI primers amplified the CDR3 regions for these TCR beta libraries. TCRdb reanalysed the multiplex PCR reads using MiXCR and keeps one entry per CDR3 protein. Among approximately 360,000 distinct CDR3 sequences listed, roughly 24% were seen once.

This specimen was peripheral blood mononuclear cells (PBMCs), taken when the disease was refractory, from a patient treated with antithyroid drugs. The clonotype comes from a woman aged 35 to 49 with Graves disease. The chain uses TRBV28 and TRBJ2-7, with D uncertain. Written as DNA, the CDR3 is TGTGCCAGCAGTTTCGGGTGGGGTTGGGAGCAGTACTTC. Translation gives CASSFGWGWEQYF.